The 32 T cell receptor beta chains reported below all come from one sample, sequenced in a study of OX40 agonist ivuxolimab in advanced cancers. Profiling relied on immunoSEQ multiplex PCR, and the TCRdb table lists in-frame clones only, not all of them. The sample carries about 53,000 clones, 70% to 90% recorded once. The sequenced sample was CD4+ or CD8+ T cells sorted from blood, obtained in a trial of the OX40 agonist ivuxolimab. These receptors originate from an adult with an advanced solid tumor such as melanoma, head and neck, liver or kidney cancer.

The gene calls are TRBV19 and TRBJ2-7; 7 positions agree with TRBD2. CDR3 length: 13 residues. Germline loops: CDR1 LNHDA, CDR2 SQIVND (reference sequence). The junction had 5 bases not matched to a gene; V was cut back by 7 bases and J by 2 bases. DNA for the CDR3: TGTGCCAGTACCCTGGGGGGGGCCTACGAGCAGTACTTC. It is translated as CASTLGGAYEQYF.

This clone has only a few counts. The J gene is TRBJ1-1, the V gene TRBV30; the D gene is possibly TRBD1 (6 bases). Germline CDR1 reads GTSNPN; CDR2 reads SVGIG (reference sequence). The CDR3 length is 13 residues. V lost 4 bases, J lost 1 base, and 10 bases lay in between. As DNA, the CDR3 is TGTGCCTGGAAATTACAGGGGAACACTGAAGCTTTCTTT. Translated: CAWKLQGNTEAFF.

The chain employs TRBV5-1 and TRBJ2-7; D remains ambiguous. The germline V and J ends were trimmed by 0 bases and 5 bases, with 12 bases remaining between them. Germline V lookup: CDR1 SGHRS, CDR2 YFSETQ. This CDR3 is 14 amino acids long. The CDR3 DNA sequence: TGCGCCAGCAGCTTGGACCCCGTGGTGAACGAGCAGTACTTC. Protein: CASSLDPVVNEQYF.

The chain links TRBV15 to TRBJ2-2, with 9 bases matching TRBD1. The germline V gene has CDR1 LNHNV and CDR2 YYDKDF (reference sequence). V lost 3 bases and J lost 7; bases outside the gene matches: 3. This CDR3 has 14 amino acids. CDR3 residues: CATSSRDRVGELFF. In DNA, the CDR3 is TGTGCCACCAGCAGCCGGGACAGGGTCGGGGAGCTGTTTTTT.

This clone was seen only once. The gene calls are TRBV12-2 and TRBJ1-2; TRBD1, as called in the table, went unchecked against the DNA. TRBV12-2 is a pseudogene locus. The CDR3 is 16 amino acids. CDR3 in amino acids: CASRLDGAKQGNGYTF. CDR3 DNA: TGTGCAAGTCGCTTAGACGGCGCCAAACAGGGAAATGGCTACACCTTC.

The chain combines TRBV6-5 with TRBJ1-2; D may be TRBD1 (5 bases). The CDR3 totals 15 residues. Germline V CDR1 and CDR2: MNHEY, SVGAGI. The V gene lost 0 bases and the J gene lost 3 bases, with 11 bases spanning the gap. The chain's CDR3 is CASSYSSGGDYGYTF. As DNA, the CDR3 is TGTGCCAGCAGTTACTCGTCGGGGGGTGACTATGGCTACACCTTC.

The CDR3 DNA follows: TGTGCCAGTAGTATCGAGACAGCAGGCTCCTACGAGCAGTACTTC. Protein sequence: CASSIETAGSYEQYF. The chain joins TRBV19 to TRBJ2-7, with D tentatively TRBD1 (5 bases). The CDR3 runs 15 residues. V shed 3 bases and J shed 0 bases, with 12 bases lying between them. CDR1 is LNHDA and CDR2 is SQIVND in the germline V gene (reference sequence). The variable domain in full, completed from reference TRBV19 and TRBJ2-7, reads DGGITQSPKYLFRKEGQNVTLSCEQNLNHDAMYWYRQDPGQGLRLIYYSQIVNDFQKGDIAEGYSVSREKKESFPLTVTSAQKNPTAFYLCASSIETAGSYEQYFGPGTRLTVT.

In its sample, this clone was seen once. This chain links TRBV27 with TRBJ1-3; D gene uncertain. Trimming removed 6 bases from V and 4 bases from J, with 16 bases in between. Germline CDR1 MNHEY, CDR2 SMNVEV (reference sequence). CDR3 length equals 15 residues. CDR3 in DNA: TGTGCCAGCAGGCCTTCGGGCGTTCGCGGAAACACCATATATTTT. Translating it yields CASRPSGVRGNTIYF.

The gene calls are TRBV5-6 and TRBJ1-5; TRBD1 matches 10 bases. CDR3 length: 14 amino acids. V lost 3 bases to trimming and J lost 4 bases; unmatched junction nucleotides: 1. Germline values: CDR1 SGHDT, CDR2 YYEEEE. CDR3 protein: CASSWGQGNQPQHF. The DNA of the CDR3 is TGTGCCAGCAGCTGGGGACAGGGGAATCAGCCCCAGCATTTT.

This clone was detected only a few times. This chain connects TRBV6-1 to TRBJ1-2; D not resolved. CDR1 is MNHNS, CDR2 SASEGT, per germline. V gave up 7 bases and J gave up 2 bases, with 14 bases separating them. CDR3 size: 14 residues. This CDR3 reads CASTTRGGNYGYTF. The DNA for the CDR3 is TGTGCCAGCACCACTCGCGGCGGGAACTATGGCTACACCTTC.

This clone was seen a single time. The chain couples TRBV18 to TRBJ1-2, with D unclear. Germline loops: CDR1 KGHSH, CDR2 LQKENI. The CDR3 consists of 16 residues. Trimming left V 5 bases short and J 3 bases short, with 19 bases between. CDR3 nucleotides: TGTGCCAGCTCAAATCCCCCCCCCGTCCCGGACTATGGCTACACCTTC. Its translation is CASSNPPPVPDYGYTF.

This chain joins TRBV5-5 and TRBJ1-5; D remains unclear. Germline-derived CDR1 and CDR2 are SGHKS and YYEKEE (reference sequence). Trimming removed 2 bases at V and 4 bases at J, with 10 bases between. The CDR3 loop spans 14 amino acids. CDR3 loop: CASSFGRVNQPQHF. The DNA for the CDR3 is TGTGCCAGCAGCTTCGGAAGGGTAAATCAGCCCCAGCATTTT.

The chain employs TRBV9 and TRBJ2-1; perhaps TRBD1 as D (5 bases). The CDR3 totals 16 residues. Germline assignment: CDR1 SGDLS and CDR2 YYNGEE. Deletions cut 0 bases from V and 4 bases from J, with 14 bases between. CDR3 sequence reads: CASSVVDTPGYNEQFF. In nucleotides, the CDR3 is TGTGCCAGCAGCGTAGTGGACACCCCCGGGTACAATGAGCAGTTCTTC.

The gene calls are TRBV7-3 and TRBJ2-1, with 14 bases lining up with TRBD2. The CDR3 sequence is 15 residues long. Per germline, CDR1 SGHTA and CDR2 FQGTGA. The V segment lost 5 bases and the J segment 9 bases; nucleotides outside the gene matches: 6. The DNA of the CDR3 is TGTGCCAGCAGCGCCCGGGGGACTAGCGGGAGTGAGCAGTTCTTC. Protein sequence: CASSARGTSGSEQFF.

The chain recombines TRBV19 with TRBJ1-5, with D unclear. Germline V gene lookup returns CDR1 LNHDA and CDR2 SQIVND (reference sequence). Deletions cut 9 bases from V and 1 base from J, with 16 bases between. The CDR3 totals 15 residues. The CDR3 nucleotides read TGTGCCAGCGGGGATACCCGGGAGAGCAATCAGCCCCAGCATTTT. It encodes CASGDTRESNQPQHF.

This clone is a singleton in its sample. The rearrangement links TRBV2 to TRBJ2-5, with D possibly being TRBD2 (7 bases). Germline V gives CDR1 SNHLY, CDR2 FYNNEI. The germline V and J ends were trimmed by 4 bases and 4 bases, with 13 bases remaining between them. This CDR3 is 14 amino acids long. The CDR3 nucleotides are TGTGCCAGCAGTGGGGGGAGGGGGGCAGAGACCCAGTACTTC. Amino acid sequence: CASSGGRGAETQYF.

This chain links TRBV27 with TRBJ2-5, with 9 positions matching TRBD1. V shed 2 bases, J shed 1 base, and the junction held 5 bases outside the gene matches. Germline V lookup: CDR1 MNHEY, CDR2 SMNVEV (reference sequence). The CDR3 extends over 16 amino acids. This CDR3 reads CASSLLGTGTQETQYF. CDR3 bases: TGTGCCAGCAGTTTACTTGGGACAGGGACCCAAGAGACCCAGTACTTC.

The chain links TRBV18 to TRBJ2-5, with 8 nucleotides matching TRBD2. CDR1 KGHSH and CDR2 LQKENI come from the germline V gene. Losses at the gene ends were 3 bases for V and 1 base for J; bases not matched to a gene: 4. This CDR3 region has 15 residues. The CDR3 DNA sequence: TGTGCCAGCTCACCTACGGGACTAGGCCAAGAGACCCAGTACTTC. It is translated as CASSPTGLGQETQYF.

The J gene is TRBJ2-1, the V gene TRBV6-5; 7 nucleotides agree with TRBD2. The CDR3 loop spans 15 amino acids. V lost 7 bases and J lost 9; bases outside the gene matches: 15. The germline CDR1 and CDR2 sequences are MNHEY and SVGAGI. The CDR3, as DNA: TGTGCCAGCACCCCGGGAGGTAAGGCAGGGAGTGAGCAGTTCTTC. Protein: CASTPGGKAGSEQFF.

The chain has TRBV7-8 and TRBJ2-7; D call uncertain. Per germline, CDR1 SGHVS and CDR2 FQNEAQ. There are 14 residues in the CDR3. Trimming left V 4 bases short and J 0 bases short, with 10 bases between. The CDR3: CASSSSTVSYEQYF. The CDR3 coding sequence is TGTGCCAGCAGCTCTTCGACCGTCTCCTACGAGCAGTACTTC.

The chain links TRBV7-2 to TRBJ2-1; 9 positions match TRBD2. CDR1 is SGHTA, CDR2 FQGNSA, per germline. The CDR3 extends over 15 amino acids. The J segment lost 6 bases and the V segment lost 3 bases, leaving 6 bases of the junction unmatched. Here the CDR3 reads CASSFTSGLGNEQFF. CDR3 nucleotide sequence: TGTGCCAGCAGCTTTACTAGCGGGTTGGGCAATGAGCAGTTCTTC.

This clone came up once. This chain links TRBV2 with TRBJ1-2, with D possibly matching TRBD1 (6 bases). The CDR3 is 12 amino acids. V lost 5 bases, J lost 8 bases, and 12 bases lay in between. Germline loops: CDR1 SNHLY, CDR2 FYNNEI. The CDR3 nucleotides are TGTGCCAGCAGTTCCGGGACAAGAGGCTACACCTTC. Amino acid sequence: CASSSGTRGYTF.

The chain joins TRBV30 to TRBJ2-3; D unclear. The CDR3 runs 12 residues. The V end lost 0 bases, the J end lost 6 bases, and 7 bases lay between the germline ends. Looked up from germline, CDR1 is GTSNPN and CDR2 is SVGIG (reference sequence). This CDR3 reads CAWSVPPDTQYF. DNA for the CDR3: TGTGCCTGGAGTGTACCCCCGGATACGCAGTATTTT.

The CDR3 loop is CSVRGGLNTGELFF. The CDR3 nucleotides read TGCAGCGTGAGGGGAGGGTTGAACACCGGGGAGCTGTTTTTT. The chain has TRBV29-1 and TRBJ2-2, with 7 positions matching TRBD2. CDR3 length equals 14 residues. After removal of 6 bases from V and 1 base from J, the junction contained 5 bases not matched to a gene. The V gene's germline CDR1 is SQVTM and CDR2 ANQGSEA.

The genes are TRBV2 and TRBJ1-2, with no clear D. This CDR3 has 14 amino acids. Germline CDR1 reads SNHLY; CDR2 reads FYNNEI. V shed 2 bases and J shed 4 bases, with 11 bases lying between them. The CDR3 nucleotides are TGTGCCAGCAGTGAAAGGGTGCAGATCTATGGCTACACCTTC. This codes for CASSERVQIYGYTF. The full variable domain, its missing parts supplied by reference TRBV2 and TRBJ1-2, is EPEVTQTPSHQVTQMGQEVILRCVPISNHLYFYWYRQILGQKVEFLVSFYNNEISEKSEIFDDQFSVERPDGSNFTLKIRSTKLEDSAMYFCASSERVQIYGYTFGSGTRLTVV.

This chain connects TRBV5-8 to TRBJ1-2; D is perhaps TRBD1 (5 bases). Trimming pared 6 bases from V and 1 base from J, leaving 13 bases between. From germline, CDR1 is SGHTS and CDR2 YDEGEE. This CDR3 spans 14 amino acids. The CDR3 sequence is CASTSSGYNYGYTF. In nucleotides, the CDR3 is TGTGCCAGCACCTCCTCAGGGTATAACTATGGCTACACCTTC.

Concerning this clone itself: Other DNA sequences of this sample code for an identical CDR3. The CDR3, as DNA: TGTGCCAGCTCACCACAGGGGGCTGGTGAAGCTTTCTTT. Translating it yields CASSPQGAGEAFF. The chain carries TRBV18 and TRBJ1-1; 7 positions match TRBD1. The CDR3 extends over 13 amino acids. Germline V gives CDR1 KGHSH, CDR2 LQKENI. The junction had 3 bases not matched to a gene; V was cut back by 1 base and J by 7 bases. Using reference TRBV18 and TRBJ1-1 for the parts outside the CDR3, the full variable domain is NAGVMQNPRHLVRRRGQEARLRCSPMKGHSHVYWYRQLPEEGLKFMVYLQKENIIDESGMPKERFSAEFPKEGPSILRIQQVVRGDSAAYFCASSPQGAGEAFFGQGTRLTVV.

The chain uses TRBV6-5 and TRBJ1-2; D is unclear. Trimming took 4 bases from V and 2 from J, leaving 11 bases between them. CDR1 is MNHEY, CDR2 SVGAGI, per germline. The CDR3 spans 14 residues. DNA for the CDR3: TGTGCCAGCAGTTTTATGGGCAGAAACTATGGCTACACCTTC. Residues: CASSFMGRNYGYTF.

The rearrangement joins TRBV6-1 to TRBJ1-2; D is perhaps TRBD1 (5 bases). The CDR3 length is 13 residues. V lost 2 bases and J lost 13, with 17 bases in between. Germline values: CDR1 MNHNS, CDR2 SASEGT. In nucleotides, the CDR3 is TGTGCCAGCAGTGAAATTCCTTCGGGGCTCTCCACCTTC. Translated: CASSEIPSGLSTF.

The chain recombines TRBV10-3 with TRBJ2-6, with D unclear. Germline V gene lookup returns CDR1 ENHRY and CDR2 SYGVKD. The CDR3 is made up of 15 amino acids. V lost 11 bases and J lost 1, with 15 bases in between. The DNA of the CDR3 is TGTGCCGCTGCTGACGGTCATTCTGGGGCCAACGTCCTGACTTTC. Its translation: CAAADGHSGANVLTF.

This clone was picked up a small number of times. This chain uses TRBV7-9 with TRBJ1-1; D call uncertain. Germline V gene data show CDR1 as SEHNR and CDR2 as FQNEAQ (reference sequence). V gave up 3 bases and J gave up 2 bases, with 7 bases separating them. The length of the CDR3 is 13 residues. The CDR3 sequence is CASSFTVNTEAFF. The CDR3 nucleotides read TGTGCCAGCAGCTTTACGGTCAACACTGAAGCTTTCTTT.

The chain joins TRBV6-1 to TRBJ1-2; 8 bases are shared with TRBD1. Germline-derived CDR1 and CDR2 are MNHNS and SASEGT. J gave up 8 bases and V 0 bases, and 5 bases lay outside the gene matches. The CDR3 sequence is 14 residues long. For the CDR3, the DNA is TGTGCCAGCAGTGAAGCGTCAGGGGGCGGCGGCTACACCTTC. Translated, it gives CASSEASGGGGYTF.